A single sample is the source of the 27 T cell receptor beta chains below, sequenced in a study of CD8+ T cells in alopecia areata. Extracted RNA was reverse transcribed, and the resulting cDNA served as sequencing template. The table came from immunoSEQ multiplex PCR; TCRdb's copy has only in-frame clones and leaves some out. The sample yields 150,000 or so clones, around 47% seen once. Source material: CD4+ T cells sorted from blood. Receptors were obtained from a human donor with alopecia areata.

This clone was observed a handful of times. V usage is TRBV4-1 and J usage is TRBJ2-7; no definite D call. V gave up 3 bases and J gave up 6 bases, with 9 bases separating them. The CDR3 is 12 amino acids. Per germline, CDR1 MGHRA and CDR2 YSYEKL. Written as DNA, the CDR3 is TGCGCCAGCAGCCACCGCCCAGGCGAGCAGTACTTC. Translated, it gives CASSHRPGEQYF.

The V gene is TRBV7-9, the J gene TRBJ1-1, with 7 bases identical to TRBD1. Germline CDR1 SEHNR, CDR2 FQNEAQ (reference sequence). The CDR3 runs to 14 residues. V gave up 5 bases and J gave up 2 bases; unmatched junction bases: 5. The CDR3 spells CASSAQGPNTEAFF. For the CDR3, the DNA is TGTGCCAGCAGCGCACAGGGGCCAAACACTGAAGCTTTCTTT.

The J gene is TRBJ1-4, the V gene TRBV23-1; D possibly corresponds to TRBD1 (6 bases). TRBV23-1 is recorded as an ORF, its role being uncertain. Trimming cost V 2 bases and J 4 bases, with 11 bases left between them. The CDR3 extends over 15 amino acids. CDR3 loop: CASSQINRDNEKLFF. Here the CDR3 DNA reads TGCGCCAGCAGTCAAATCAACAGGGATAATGAAAAACTGTTTTTT.

The sample holds a few counts of this clone. V gene TRBV28 combines with J gene TRBJ2-1; TRBD1 agrees at 9 bases. The V gene's germline CDR1 is MDHEN and CDR2 SYDVKM. Trimming at V came to 3 bases and at J to 4 bases, leaving 7 bases not matched to a gene. There are 16 residues in the CDR3. Here the CDR3 reads CASSFSGQGLYNEQFF. CDR3 DNA sequence: TGTGCCAGCAGTTTTAGTGGACAGGGGCTTTACAATGAGCAGTTCTTC.

This clone occurred a few times. V usage is TRBV15 and J usage is TRBJ2-1; 9 nucleotides line up with TRBD2. The CDR3 extends over 13 amino acids. Germline CDR1 is LNHNV and CDR2 is YYDKDF (reference sequence). The ends lost 3 bases at V and 6 bases at J; junction bases unmatched: 0. CDR3 sequence reads: CATSRGLANEQFF. In DNA, the CDR3 is TGTGCCACCAGCAGGGGACTAGCCAATGAGCAGTTCTTC.

The chain has TRBV7-6 and TRBJ2-5, with TRBD1 matching 7 bases. Trimming at V came to 1 base and at J to 5 bases, leaving 7 bases not matched to a gene. The germline gives CDR1 SGHVS, CDR2 FNYEAQ. This CDR3 contains 15 residues. For the CDR3, the DNA is TGTGCCAGCAGCTTAGACAGGGGCTTCGTGGAGACCCAGTACTTC. It is translated as CASSLDRGFVETQYF.

This clone was picked up a small number of times. Other DNA variants within this sample encode the same CDR3. The CDR3 nucleotides read TGCAGCGCCGTCCCGGGACAAGTGGGAGAGACCCAGTACTTC. Its translation is CSAVPGQVGETQYF. V usage is TRBV29-1 and J usage is TRBJ2-5; D possibly corresponds to TRBD1 (6 bases). V lost 7 bases to trimming and J lost 4 bases, with 19 bases between them. Germline CDR1 and CDR2: SQVTM and ANQGSEA. This CDR3 is built from 14 residues.

The J gene is TRBJ2-3, the V gene TRBV27; 7 nucleotides agree with TRBD2. CDR3 size: 14 residues. Germline CDR1 reads MNHEY; CDR2 reads SMNVEV (reference sequence). V lost 7 bases and J lost 4; bases outside the gene matches: 8. The CDR3 is CASTEGGPADTQYF. In nucleotides, the CDR3 is TGTGCCAGCACTGAGGGAGGGCCAGCAGATACGCAGTATTTT.

This clone is a singleton in its sample. The V and J genes are TRBV6-5 and TRBJ1-1; D is unclear. Trimming left V 2 bases short and J 8 bases short, with 6 bases between. The V gene's germline CDR1 is MNHEY and CDR2 SVGAGI. This CDR3 contains 11 residues. This CDR3 reads CASSYRGEAFF. CDR3 sequence (DNA): TGTGCCAGCAGTTACCGTGGGGAAGCTTTCTTT.

The DNA of the CDR3 is TGTGCCAGCAGTTTATGGGGCACAGATACGCAGTATTTT. It codes for CASSLWGTDTQYF. The chain combines TRBV27 with TRBJ2-3; D uncertain. This CDR3 comprises 13 residues. The germline V and J ends were trimmed by 1 base and 1 base, with 3 bases remaining between them. Germline values: CDR1 MNHEY, CDR2 SMNVEV (reference sequence).

The chain carries TRBV30 and TRBJ2-1, with 9 bases matching TRBD2. Germline V gives CDR1 GTSNPN, CDR2 SVGIG (reference sequence). The CDR3 has 15 amino acids. V gave up 0 bases and J gave up 10 bases; unmatched junction bases: 10. The CDR3 here is CAWSVWASGDREQFF. In nucleotides, the CDR3 is TGTGCCTGGAGTGTATGGGCTAGCGGGGACCGCGAGCAGTTCTTC.

The chain uses TRBV7-9 and TRBJ2-5; D uncertain. There are 12 residues in the CDR3. Germline CDR1 is SEHNR and CDR2 is FQNEAQ (reference sequence). Trimming pared 5 bases from V and 2 bases from J, leaving 6 bases between. The DNA for the CDR3 is TGTGCCAGCAGCCCGCTACAAGAGACCCAGTACTTC. It translates to CASSPLQETQYF.

The chain recombines TRBV28 with TRBJ2-5, with TRBD2 matching over 16 bases. The CDR3 is 19 amino acids. V was clipped by 5 bases and J by 4 bases; unmatched bases: 13. The germline CDR1 and CDR2 sequences are MDHEN and SYDVKM. The CDR3 spells CASSPGLAGGVGALETQYF. The CDR3 DNA reads as TGTGCCAGCAGTCCGGGACTAGCGGGAGGGGTTGGAGCCCTAGAGACCCAGTACTTC.

This clone was found a few times. V usage is TRBV29-1 and J usage is TRBJ2-2; D call uncertain. Per the germline V gene, CDR1 is SQVTM and CDR2 is ANQGSEA. The CDR3 loop spans 12 amino acids. V was trimmed by 6 bases and J by 0 bases, leaving 5 bases between them. CDR3 sequence: CSVTPNTGELFF. CDR3 DNA sequence: TGCAGCGTAACACCGAACACCGGGGAGCTGTTTTTT.

The V gene is TRBV10-3, the J gene TRBJ2-3, with a weak D call TRBD2 (5 bases). The CDR3 has 13 residues. Germline CDR1 ENHRY, CDR2 SYGVKD. The V gene lost 7 bases and the J gene lost 4 bases, with 12 bases spanning the gap. DNA for the CDR3: TGTGCCATCACCAGCGGAAGGGCAGATACGCAGTATTTT. Protein product: CAITSGRADTQYF.

The V and J genes are TRBV28 and TRBJ2-7; the match to TRBD1 covers 7 bases. CDR3 size: 16 residues. CDR1 is MDHEN, CDR2 SYDVKM, per germline. V lost 6 bases, J lost 6 bases, and 17 bases stayed unmatched. The CDR3 region has the DNA TGTGCCAGCAGCGAGACAGGGTTCCCGAATTGGGTCGAGCAGTACTTC. Translated: CASSETGFPNWVEQYF.

This sequence joins TRBV19 and TRBJ2-5; no clear D. The CDR3 loop spans 11 amino acids. The germline V gene encodes CDR1 LNHDA and CDR2 SQIVND (reference sequence). Trimming cost V 5 bases and J 4 bases, with 5 bases left between them. CDR3 in DNA: TGTGCCAGTAGTCCGGGAGAGACCCAGTACTTC. It specifies CASSPGETQYF.

The chain couples TRBV29-1 to TRBJ2-1, with D possibly TRBD2 on 6 matching bases. This CDR3 has 12 residues. V dropped 6 bases and J dropped 14 bases, with 20 bases sitting between them. Looked up from germline, CDR1 is SQVTM and CDR2 is ANQGSEA. CDR3 protein: CSVGLTSNEEFF. The CDR3 bases are TGCAGCGTCGGGTTGACTAGTAACGAGGAGTTCTTC.

This clone was picked up a small number of times. The chain employs TRBV19 and TRBJ1-5, with D tentatively TRBD1 (6 bases). Germline V gene data show CDR1 as LNHDA and CDR2 as SQIVND (reference sequence). Trimming took 7 bases from V and 7 from J, leaving 11 bases between them. The CDR3 has 12 amino acids. The CDR3 reads CASNYRDQPQHF. For the CDR3, the DNA is TGTGCCAGTAACTACAGGGACCAGCCCCAGCATTTT.

This clone was observed a few times. V gene TRBV29-1 combines with J gene TRBJ2-2; D not resolved. This CDR3 contains 13 residues. Deletions cut 6 bases from V and 1 base from J, with 9 bases between. CDR1 SQVTM and CDR2 ANQGSEA come from the germline V gene. The CDR3 protein is CSVGPGNTGELFF. The CDR3 nucleotides read TGCAGCGTGGGCCCCGGGAACACCGGGGAGCTGTTTTTT.

The table lists this clone with a few counts. The chain joins TRBV2 to TRBJ2-7; D gene ambiguous. Germline assignment: CDR1 SNHLY and CDR2 FYNNEI. V shed 4 bases and J shed 6 bases, with 4 bases lying between them. CDR3 size: 10 residues. The CDR3 DNA reads TGTGCCAGCAGTGCGGTCGAGCAGTACTTC. This codes for CASSAVEQYF.

This clone was found a few times. The chain links TRBV14 to TRBJ2-1; no definite D call. Trimming stripped 2 bases from V and 5 bases from J, with 13 bases between. CDR1 and CDR2 (germline): SGHDN, FVKESK. The CDR3 is 15 amino acids. Written as DNA, the CDR3 is TGTGCCAGCAGCCAAATGGGGTCAACCAACAATGAGCAGTTCTTC. It is translated as CASSQMGSTNNEQFF. The complete variable domain, with remaining parts taken from reference TRBV14 and TRBJ2-1, reads EAGVTQFPSHSVIEKGQTVTLRCDPISGHDNLYWYRRVMGKEIKFLLHFVKESKQDESGMPNNRFLAERTGGTYSTLKVQPAELEDSGVYFCASSQMGSTNNEQFFGPGTRLTVL.

The J gene is TRBJ1-2, the V gene TRBV5-4; D remains ambiguous. CDR3 length: 12 amino acids. Looked up from germline, CDR1 is SGHNT and CDR2 is YYREEE (reference sequence). V was trimmed by 4 bases and J by 5 bases, leaving 9 bases between them. As DNA, the CDR3 is TGTGCCAGCAGCATTGACGGATATGGCTACACCTTC. This codes for CASSIDGYGYTF.

Points on this clone: One end of the junction is discordant with germline, which a read error may explain. The DNA for the CDR3 is TGTGCTAGCAGCGGAGGGATTGGAATGATCTTC. It encodes CASSGGIGMIF. The J gene is TRBJ2-1, the V gene TRBV7-7; tentatively, D is TRBD2 (6 bases). The CDR3 sequence is 11 residues long. Germline-derived CDR1 and CDR2 are SSHAT and FNYEAQ (reference sequence).

This clone came up a few times. This chain uses TRBV29-1 with TRBJ1-5; the match to TRBD1 covers 7 bases. In germline, CDR1 is SQVTM, CDR2 ANQGSEA. The CDR3 is 13 residues long. V was clipped by 5 bases and J by 7 bases; unmatched bases: 8. The CDR3 DNA sequence: TGCAGCGTTAGACAGGGTAAATACCAGCCCCAGCATTTT. As protein: CSVRQGKYQPQHF.

The CDR3 sequence: CASSQDLRVGETQYF. CDR3 nucleotide sequence: TGCGCCAGCAGCCAAGATCTCCGGGTCGGAGAGACCCAGTACTTC. V gene TRBV4-1 combines with J gene TRBJ2-5; the D is unclear. Germline V CDR1 and CDR2: MGHRA, YSYEKL. V lost 0 bases, J lost 4 bases, and 12 bases lay in between. This CDR3 spans 15 amino acids.

The chain is built from TRBV25-1 and TRBJ2-5; D possibly matches TRBD1 or TRBD2 (5 bases each). V lost 3 bases and J 2 bases, leaving 19 bases between the germline ends. Germline CDR1 and CDR2: MGHDK and SYGVNS. This CDR3 comprises 17 residues. CDR3 sequence: CASSEGRNNWGQETQYF. The CDR3 DNA reads as TGTGCCAGCAGTGAGGGGCGTAACAACTGGGGGCAAGAGACCCAGTACTTC.